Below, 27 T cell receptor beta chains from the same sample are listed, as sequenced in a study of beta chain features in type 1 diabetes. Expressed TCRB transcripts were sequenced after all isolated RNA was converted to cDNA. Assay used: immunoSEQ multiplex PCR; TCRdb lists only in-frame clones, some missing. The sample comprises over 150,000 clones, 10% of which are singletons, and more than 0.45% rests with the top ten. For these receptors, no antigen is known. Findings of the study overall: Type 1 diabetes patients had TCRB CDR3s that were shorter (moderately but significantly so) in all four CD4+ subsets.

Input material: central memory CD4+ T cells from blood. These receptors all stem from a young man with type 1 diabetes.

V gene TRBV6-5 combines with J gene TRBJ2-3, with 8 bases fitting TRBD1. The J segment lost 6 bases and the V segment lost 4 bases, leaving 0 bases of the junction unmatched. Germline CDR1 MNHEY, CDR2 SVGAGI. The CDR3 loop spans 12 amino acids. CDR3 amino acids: CASSSGGDTQYF. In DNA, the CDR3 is TGTGCCAGCAGTTCAGGGGGCGATACGCAGTATTTT.

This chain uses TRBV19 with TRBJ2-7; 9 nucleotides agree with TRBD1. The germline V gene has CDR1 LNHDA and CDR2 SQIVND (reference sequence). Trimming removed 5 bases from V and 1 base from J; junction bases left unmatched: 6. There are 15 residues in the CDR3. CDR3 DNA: TGTGCCAGTAGTCCGGGACAGGGTCGATCCTACGAGCAGTACTTC. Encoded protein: CASSPGQGRSYEQYF.

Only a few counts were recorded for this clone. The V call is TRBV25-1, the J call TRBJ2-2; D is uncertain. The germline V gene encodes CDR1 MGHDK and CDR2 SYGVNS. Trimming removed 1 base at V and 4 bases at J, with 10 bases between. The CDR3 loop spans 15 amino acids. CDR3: CASSELAVGTGELFF. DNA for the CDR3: TGTGCCAGCAGTGAATTGGCGGTGGGCACCGGGGAGCTGTTTTTT. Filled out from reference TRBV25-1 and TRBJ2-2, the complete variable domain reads EADIYQTPRYLVIGTGKKITLECSQTMGHDKMYWYQQDPGMELHLIHYSYGVNSTEKGDLSSESTVSRIRTEHFPLTLESARPSHTSQYLCASSELAVGTGELFFGEGSRLTVL.

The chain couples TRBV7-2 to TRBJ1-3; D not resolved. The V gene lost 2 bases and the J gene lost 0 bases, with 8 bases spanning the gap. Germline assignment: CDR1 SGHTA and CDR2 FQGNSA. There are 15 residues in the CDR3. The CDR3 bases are TGTGCCAGCAGCTTACAGGCCCACTCTGGAAACACCATATATTTT. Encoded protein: CASSLQAHSGNTIYF.

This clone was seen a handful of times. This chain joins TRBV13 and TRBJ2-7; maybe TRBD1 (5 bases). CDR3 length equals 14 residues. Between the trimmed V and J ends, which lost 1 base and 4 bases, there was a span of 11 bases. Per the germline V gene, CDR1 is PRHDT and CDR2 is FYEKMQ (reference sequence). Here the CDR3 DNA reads TGTGCCAGCAGCTTAGAACCAGGGCCATACGAGCAGTACTTC. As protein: CASSLEPGPYEQYF. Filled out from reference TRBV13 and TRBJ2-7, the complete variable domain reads AAGVIQSPRHLIKEKRETATLKCYPIPRHDTVYWYQQGPGQDPQFLISFYEKMQSDKGSIPDRFSAQQFSDYHSELNMSSLELGDSALYFCASSLEPGPYEQYFGPGTRLTVT.

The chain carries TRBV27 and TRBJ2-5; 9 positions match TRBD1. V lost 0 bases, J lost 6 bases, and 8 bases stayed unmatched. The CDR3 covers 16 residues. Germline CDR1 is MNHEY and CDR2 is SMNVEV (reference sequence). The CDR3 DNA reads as TGTGCCAGCAGTTTATCGAGTGGACAGGGGCGAAAGACCCAGTACTTC. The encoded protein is CASSLSSGQGRKTQYF.

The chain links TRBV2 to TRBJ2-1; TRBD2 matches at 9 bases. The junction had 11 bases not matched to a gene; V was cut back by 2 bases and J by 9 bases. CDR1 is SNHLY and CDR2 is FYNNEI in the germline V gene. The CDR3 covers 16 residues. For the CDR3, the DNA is TGTGCCAGCAGTGAACGGGGCGGGAGGGCCAGGAGTGAGCAGTTCTTC. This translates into CASSERGGRARSEQFF.

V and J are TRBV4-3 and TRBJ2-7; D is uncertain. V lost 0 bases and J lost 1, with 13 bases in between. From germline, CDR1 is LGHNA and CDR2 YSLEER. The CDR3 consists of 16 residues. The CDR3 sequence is CASSQDVVAVSYEQYF. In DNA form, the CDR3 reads TGCGCCAGCAGCCAAGACGTGGTAGCAGTGTCCTACGAGCAGTACTTC.

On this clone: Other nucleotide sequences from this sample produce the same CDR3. The CDR3 DNA reads TGTGCCAGCAGGCAGGGGGATGGCTACACCTTC. Its translation: CASRQGDGYTF. The chain combines TRBV28 with TRBJ1-2; 7 bases are a match to TRBD1. The CDR3 loop spans 11 amino acids. J gave up 6 bases and V 6 bases, and 1 base lay outside the gene matches. The germline V gene has CDR1 MDHEN and CDR2 SYDVKM.

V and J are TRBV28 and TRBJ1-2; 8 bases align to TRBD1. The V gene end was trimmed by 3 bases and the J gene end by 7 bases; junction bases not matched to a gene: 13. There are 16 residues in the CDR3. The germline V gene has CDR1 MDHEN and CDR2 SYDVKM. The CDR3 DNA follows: TGTGCCAGCAGTTTGCCAGGGGGCCCAGAGAGACGTGGCTACACCTTC. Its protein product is CASSLPGGPERRGYTF.

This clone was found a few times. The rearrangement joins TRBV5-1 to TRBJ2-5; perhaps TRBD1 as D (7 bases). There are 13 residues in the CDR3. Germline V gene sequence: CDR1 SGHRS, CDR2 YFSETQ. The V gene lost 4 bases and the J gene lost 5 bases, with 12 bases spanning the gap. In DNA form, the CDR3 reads TGCGCCAGCAGCCCCCAGGGGGGTGAGACCCAGTACTTC. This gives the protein CASSPQGGETQYF.

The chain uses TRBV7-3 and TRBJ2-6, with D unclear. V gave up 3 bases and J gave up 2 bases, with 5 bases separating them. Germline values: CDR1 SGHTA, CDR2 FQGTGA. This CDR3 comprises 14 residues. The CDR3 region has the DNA TGTGCCAGCAGCTTGCTAGCTGGGGCCAACGTCCTGACTTTC. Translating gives CASSLLAGANVLTF.

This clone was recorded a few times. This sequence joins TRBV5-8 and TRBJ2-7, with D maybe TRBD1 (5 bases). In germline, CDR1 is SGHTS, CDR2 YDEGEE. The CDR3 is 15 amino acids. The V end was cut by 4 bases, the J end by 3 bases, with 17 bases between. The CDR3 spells CASSPPTAFVYEQYF. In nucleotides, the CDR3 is TGTGCCAGCAGCCCACCGACAGCATTCGTCTACGAGCAGTACTTC.

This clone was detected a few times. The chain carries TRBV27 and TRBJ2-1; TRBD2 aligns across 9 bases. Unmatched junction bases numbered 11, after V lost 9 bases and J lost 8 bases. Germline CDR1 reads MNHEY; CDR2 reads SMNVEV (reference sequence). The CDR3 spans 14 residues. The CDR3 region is CASSGSGRVYEQFF. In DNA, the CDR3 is TGTGCCAGTTCGGGTAGCGGGAGAGTCTATGAGCAGTTCTTC.

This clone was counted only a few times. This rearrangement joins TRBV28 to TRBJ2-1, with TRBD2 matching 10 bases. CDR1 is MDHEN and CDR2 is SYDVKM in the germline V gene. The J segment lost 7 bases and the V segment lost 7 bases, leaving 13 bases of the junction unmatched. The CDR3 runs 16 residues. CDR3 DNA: TGTGCCAGCAAGCCTAGCGGGAGCCTGGGGCTAAATGAGCAGTTCTTC. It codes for CASKPSGSLGLNEQFF.

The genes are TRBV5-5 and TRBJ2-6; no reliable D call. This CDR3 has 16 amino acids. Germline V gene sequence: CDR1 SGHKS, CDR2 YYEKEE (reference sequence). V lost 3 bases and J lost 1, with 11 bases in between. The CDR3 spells CASSWRIGSGANVLTF. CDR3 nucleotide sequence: TGTGCCAGCAGCTGGAGAATCGGATCTGGGGCCAACGTCCTGACTTTC.

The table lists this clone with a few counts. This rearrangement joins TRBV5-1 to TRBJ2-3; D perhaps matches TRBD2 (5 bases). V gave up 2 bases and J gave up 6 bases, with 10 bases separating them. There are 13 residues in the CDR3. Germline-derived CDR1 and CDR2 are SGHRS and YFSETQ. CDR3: CASSLTGKDTQYF. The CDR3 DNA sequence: TGCGCCAGCAGCTTAACGGGGAAGGATACGCAGTATTTT.

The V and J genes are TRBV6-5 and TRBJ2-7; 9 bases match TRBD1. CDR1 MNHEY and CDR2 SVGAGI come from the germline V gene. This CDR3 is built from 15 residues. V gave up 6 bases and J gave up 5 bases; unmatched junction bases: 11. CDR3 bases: TGTGCCAGCAGGGGGATGGGGACAGGGTCGGACGAGCAGTACTTC. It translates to CASRGMGTGSDEQYF.

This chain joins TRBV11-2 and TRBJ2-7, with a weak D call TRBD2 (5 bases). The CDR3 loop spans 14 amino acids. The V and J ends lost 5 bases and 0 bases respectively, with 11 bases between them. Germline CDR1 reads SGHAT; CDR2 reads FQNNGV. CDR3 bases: TGTGCCAGCAGCCCGCGGGCAGACTCCTACGAGCAGTACTTC. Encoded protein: CASSPRADSYEQYF.

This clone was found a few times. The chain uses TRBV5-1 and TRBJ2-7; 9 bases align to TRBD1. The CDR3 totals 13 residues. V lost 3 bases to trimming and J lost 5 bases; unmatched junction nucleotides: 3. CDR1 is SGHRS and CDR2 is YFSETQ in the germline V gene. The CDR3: CASSSGQGNEQYF. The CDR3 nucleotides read TGCGCCAGCAGCTCGGGACAGGGCAACGAGCAGTACTTC.

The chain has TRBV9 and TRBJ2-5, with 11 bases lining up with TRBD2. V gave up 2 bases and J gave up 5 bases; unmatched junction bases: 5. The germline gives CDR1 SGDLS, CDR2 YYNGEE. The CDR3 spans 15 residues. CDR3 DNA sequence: TGTGCCAGCAGCGTCCTTTCTAGCGGGAGGGAGACCCAGTACTTC. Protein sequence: CASSVLSSGRETQYF. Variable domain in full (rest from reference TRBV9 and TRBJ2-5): DSGVTQTPKHLITATGQRVTLRCSPRSGDLSVYWYQQSLDQGLQFLIQYYNGEERAKGNILERFSAQQFPDLHSELNLSSLELGDSALYFCASSVLSSGRETQYFGPGTRLLVL.

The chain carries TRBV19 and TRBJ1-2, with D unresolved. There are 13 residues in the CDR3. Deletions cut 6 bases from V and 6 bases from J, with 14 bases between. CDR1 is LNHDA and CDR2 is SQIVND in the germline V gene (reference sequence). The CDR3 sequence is CASRPSPGNGYTF. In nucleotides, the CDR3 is TGTGCCAGTAGACCCTCCCCCGGGAATGGCTACACCTTC.

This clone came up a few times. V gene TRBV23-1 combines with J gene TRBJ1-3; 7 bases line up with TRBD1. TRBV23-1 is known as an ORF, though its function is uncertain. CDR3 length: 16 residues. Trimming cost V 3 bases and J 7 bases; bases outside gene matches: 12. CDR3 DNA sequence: TGCGCCAGCAGTCAGCCCCTTAGGGGGCTCGGGAACACCATATATTTT. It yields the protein CASSQPLRGLGNTIYF.

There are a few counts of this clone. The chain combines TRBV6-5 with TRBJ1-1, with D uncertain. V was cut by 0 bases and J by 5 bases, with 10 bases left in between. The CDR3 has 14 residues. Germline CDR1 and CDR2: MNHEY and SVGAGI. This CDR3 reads CASSYSLTGTEAFF. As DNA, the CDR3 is TGTGCCAGCAGTTACTCCCTAACGGGGACTGAAGCTTTCTTT.

The CDR3 DNA is TGTGCCAGCTGTAATGCGGGGGTAGATACGCAGTATTTT. Translating it yields CASCNAGVDTQYF. The rearrangement joins TRBV28 to TRBJ2-3; 7 bases match TRBD2. V lost 8 bases and J lost 5; bases outside the gene matches: 7. CDR3 length equals 13 residues. Germline V lookup: CDR1 MDHEN, CDR2 SYDVKM.

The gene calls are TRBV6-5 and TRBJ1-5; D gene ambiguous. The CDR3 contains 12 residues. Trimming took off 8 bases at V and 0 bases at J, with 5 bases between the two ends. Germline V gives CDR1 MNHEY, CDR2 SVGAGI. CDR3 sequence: CASHGSNQPQHF. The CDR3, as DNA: TGTGCCAGCCACGGTAGCAATCAGCCCCAGCATTTT.

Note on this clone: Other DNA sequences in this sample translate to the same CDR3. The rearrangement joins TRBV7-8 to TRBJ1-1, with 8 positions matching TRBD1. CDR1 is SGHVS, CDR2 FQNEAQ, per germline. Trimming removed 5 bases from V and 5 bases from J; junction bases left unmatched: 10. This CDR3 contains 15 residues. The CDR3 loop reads CASSLNDRGGTEAFF. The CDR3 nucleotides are TGTGCCAGCAGCCTAAATGACAGGGGAGGTACTGAAGCTTTCTTT.